This TCR beta chain stems from a study of T cell responses to AZD1222 COVID-19 vaccine (dated by TCRdb to the early 2020s). About the investigation overall: TCR sequencing covered 230 to 250 trial participants: nearly 210 given two doses of AZD1222 and 26 given two doses of MenACWY control vaccine. Trial participants were enrolled by age into subgroups of 18-55, 56-69 and 70-plus years, and around 150, 28 and 57 TCR-sequenced participants, respectively, were included in these subgroups. The research as a whole found: CD4 TCRs associated with the vaccine covered the entire spike protein, and the dominant responses were in regions 160-218 and 743-854. After two AZD1222 doses, spike-specific TCR breadth and depth were significantly higher than at day 0 and than in MenACWY recipients. Conclusions about previously exposed vaccinees are limited, since just five or six AZD1222 recipients were seropositive for SARS-CoV-2 at baseline. Most participants were white British and females outnumbered males, and the authors suggested that clonal diversity may have been underestimated. Because no samples from the day 14 peak response were available, repertoires could be characterized only after the peak T cell response. Reportedly, almost half of the unique spike-specific TCRs recognized epitopes lying outside the regions that are mutated in the B.1.351 and B.1.1.7 variants. The 56-69-year group was small, and its depth increase did not reach significance, likely because of low power.

As encoded in the germline V gene (reference sequence), CDR1 is LNHDA while CDR2 is SQIVND. The CDR3 has 16 amino acids, counting the end cysteine and phenylalanine. Solely the CDR3 DNA is kept, with 48 bases framed from the first base. The germline V and J ends show losses of 4 bases and 2 bases respectively, and no gene match explains 5 bases of the junction. As for this clone: There is no known antigen for this receptor. It has no much larger one-base neighbor in the sample; base qualities were not kept.

The time point label corresponds to: about 28 days (+/-7) after the second vaccine dose. AZD1222 recipients given second doses at about 4 weeks or at about 12 weeks were pooled, since spike-specific TCR depth and breadth were not found to differ between the two schedules. The vaccinee samples were drawn from two UK trials, COV001 and COV002, one of which was a single-blind randomized controlled phase 2/3 trial testing AZD1222 (ChAdOx1 nCoV-19) in healthy adults. Trial participant PBMC samples were collected at day 0 and day 28 after the second dose for TCRbeta chain sequencing. The CDR3 regions of human TCRbeta chains were analyzed by immunosequencing. Processing in the source paper ran as follows. TCRs in the repertoires were compared against a reference library of SARS-CoV-2-specific TCRs that had been generated with the MIRA antigen-specificity platform. Breadth meant the fraction of unique TCRs that were SARS-CoV-2-associated, whereas depth meant the fraction of total T cells that were SARS-CoV-2-associated. Using the MIRA data, each spike-specific TCR was assigned both to the spike region to which the TCR was reactive and to a CD4 or CD8 class. Log10-transformed breadth and depth values were compared by one-way ANOVA with Sidak's multiple comparisons tests. TCRdb took this table from immuneACCESS and kept in-frame rearrangements with V and J called. Such tables lack part of the clones; where checked against another copy, unresolved V genes explain under half of the gap, and the rest is unexplained. V, J and clone size are taken as reported in that table, and D and trimming were inferred from the DNA itself. Across this sample there are over 20,000 clones, with about nine tenths seen only once. The ten largest clones represent approximately 2.6% of the sample.

The receptor was isolated from an adult who received the AZD1222 COVID-19 vaccine. Here the sequenced sample was peripheral blood, taken 28 days after the second AZD1222 dose. The rearranged chain carries TRBV19 and TRBJ2-3, with TRBD2 identical over 11 junction bases. The nucleotide sequence is given as TGTGCCAGTAGTAGCACTAGCGGGGGACTCACAGATACGCAGTATTTT. The encoded protein is CASSSTSGGLTDTQYF.